This passage covers 5 T cell receptor beta chains from one sample sequenced in a study of molecular identifiers for immune sequencing clone quantification. TCRdb itself ran the PCR reads through MiXCR, one entry per CDR3 protein. Of about 510,000 distinct CDR3 sequences in the sample, roughly 24% are singletons; the top ten hold approximately 0.76%. Source material: naive CD8+ T cells from blood, with Jurkat cell RNA spiked in. This sample's subset: FACS-sorted CD8+CD4-CCR7+CD45RA+ naive T cells. These receptors came from a human donor in good health. Some libraries in this study had Jurkat cell RNA spiked in.

In this sample, this clonotype turned up a few times. The chain uses TRBV2 and TRBJ2-3; the match to TRBD2 covers 13 bases. CDR1 is SNHLY and CDR2 is FYNNEI in the germline V gene. CDR3 length: 14 residues. V lost 6 bases to trimming and J lost 6 bases; unmatched junction nucleotides: 3. CDR3 region: CASRLAGGYDTQYF. The CDR3 region has the DNA TGTGCCAGCAGACTAGCGGGGGGGTACGATACGCAGTATTTT.

This clonotype was counted many times. DNA of the CDR3: TGTGCCAGCAGCCCCCCGAGGGGAACTGAAGCTTTCTTT. As protein: CASSPPRGTEAFF. The chain recombines TRBV6-2 or TRBV6-3 with TRBJ1-1, with D possibly TRBD1 on 5 matching bases. Germline assignment: CDR1 MNHEY and CDR2 SVGEGT. The V gene lost 6 bases and the J gene lost 5 bases, with 13 bases spanning the gap. CDR3 length equals 13 residues.

This clonotype was detected a few times. This chain links TRBV29-1 with TRBJ1-2; D is perhaps TRBD1 (6 bases). Trimming left V 0 bases short and J 7 bases short, with 15 bases between. This CDR3 has 14 amino acids. Germline V gives CDR1 SQVTM, CDR2 ANQGSEA. In DNA form, the CDR3 reads TGCAGCGTTGAAGATCAGGTCAGGGGAATTGGCTACACCTTC. This encodes CSVEDQVRGIGYTF.

This clonotype has only a few counts. The chain uses TRBV6-6 and TRBJ2-7, with D possibly TRBD2 on 5 matching bases. V lost 5 bases, J lost 7 bases, and 18 bases lay in between. This CDR3 is built from 14 residues. Germline V gene sequence: CDR1 MNHNY, CDR2 SVGAGI (reference sequence). The CDR3 bases are TGTGCCAGCAGTCCAACCGCCGCGGGCTGGGAGCAGTACTTC. This translates into CASSPTAAGWEQYF.

This clonotype was seen many times. The chain employs TRBV29-1 and TRBJ2-3, with 7 positions matching TRBD1. CDR3 length: 14 residues. Germline V gene sequence: CDR1 SQVTM, CDR2 ANQGSEA. After removal of 4 bases from V and 4 bases from J, the junction contained 8 bases not matched to a gene. In DNA form, the CDR3 reads TGCAGCGTTGTGACAGGGATGGGGGCAGATACGCAGTATTTT. It specifies CSVVTGMGADTQYF.